This paragraph reports one TCR beta chain. Its matching antigen is unknown. This record belongs to a study of early stage breast cancer tumors. The overall study: Among around 12 ER+/PR+/HER2- tumors, eight were ductal, four lobular.

Data came from immunoSEQ multiplex PCR; TCRdb stores just in-frame clones and leaves some out. The data contain just under 30,000 clones, approximately 84% of them singletons. Germline lookup yields CDR1 SGHRS and CDR2 YFSETQ. V was shortened by 0 bases and J by 6 bases, with 11 bases between the two germline ends. The CDR3 runs 14 residues. Findings of the study overall: Enriched TCRB sequences shared across patients were mostly commonly generated sequences. Tumors had roughly 2.5-fold higher T cell density and higher clonality than adjacent normal breast tissue.

The sequencing sample was made of blood. The sequence was obtained from a person aged 45-60 years with breast cancer. This sequence joins TRBV5-1 and TRBJ2-3; D is undetermined. Here the CDR3 DNA reads TGCGCCAGCAGCTTGGGGCAGAACTCCGATACGCAGTATTTT. It encodes CASSLGQNSDTQYF.